This record covers a single TCR beta chain. Antigen specificity is unknown. The germline gives CDR1 MNHEY, CDR2 SVGAGI. The CDR3 covers 15 residues. V lost 2 bases to trimming and J lost 3 bases; unmatched junction nucleotides: 2. The data are from a study of beta chain features in type 1 diabetes. Study at large: Age, gender and cell yields were alike across patients and healthy donors.

Study outcomes and limitations: In the patient group, naive, central memory and Treg TCRB repertoires seemed more alike than in the healthy donor group. A potential influence of HLA type upon TCRB rearrangement remained unresolved herein. TCRB CDR3s from Type 1 diabetes patients were moderately but significantly shorter in all four CD4+ subsets.

cDNA synthesis used the whole RNA isolate, giving expressed TCRB sequences. Profiled with immunoSEQ multiplex PCR; TCRdb holds only in-frame clones, not every one. The data contain about 160,000 clones, roughly 9% of them singletons. The chain uses TRBV6-5 and TRBJ2-3, with 10 bases aligning to TRBD2. Sequencing was carried out using central memory CD4+ T cells from blood. This sequence was found in a woman aged 30 to 39 with type 1 diabetes. Written as DNA, the CDR3 is TGTGCCAGCAGTTACGGGACTAGCGAAACAGATACGCAGTATTTT. Protein product: CASSYGTSETDTQYF.